Listed here are 13 T cell receptor delta chains from one sample, sequenced in a study of gamma-delta chains in newborns, infants, children. TCRdb made new clone calls on the reads using CATT. The table records some 11,000 delta-chain clones, around 3.5% of them present only once. Sequences were obtained from blood. The source of these receptors is a child who was a newborn, infant or young child, either healthy, febrile or measles-vaccinated (not recorded which).

This clone was seen a few times. This rearrangement joins TRDV1 to TRDJ1; tentative D call: TRDD3 (6 bases). Trimming shortened V by 4 bases and J by 5 bases, and 26 bases separated the two germline ends. The CDR3 extends over 18 amino acids. Germline V CDR1 and CDR2: TSWWSYY, QGS. CDR3 DNA: TGTGCTCTTGGGGGAAGAGGCCTCTGCGTAGGGGGGAGAGATAAACTCATCTTT. It yields the protein CALGGRGLCVGGRDKLIF.

This clone was seen more than once but under ten times. CDR3: CAFRPPYEWRRGIQPWDTDKLIF. CDR3 DNA: TGTGCCTTTAGACCCCCCTACGAGTGGCGCAGGGGGATACAGCCCTGGGACACCGATAAACTCATCTTT. The rearrangement links TRDV3 to TRDJ1; TRDD3 matches 9 bases. After removal of 0 bases from V and 0 bases from J, the junction contained 29 bases not matched to a gene. The CDR3 runs 23 residues. CDR1 and CDR2 (germline): TVYSNPD, GDNSRS (reference sequence).

The J gene is TRDJ3; the V gene was not called; the listed D gene, TRDD3, was not tested against the DNA. CDR3 length: 24 residues. The CDR3 nucleotides are TGTGCTCTTGGGACCCTAAGTTCATACACGGGGAACCACGGCCCCTCCTGGGACACCCGACAGATGTTTTTC. Its protein product is CALGTLSSYTGNHGPSWDTRQMFF.

This clone has a handful of counts. Other DNA sequences in the sample encode the same CDR3. This chain links TRDV1 with TRDJ1; no firm D call. With 1 base removed from V and 6 bases from J, the gap between germline ends came to 15 bases. The CDR3 has 15 amino acids. The germline gives CDR1 TSWWSYY, CDR2 QGS. The CDR3 spells CALGERPTGTYKLIF. The DNA of the CDR3 is TGTGCTCTTGGGGAACGGCCCACCGGAACATATAAACTCATCTTT.

This clone was counted between two and nine times. The rearrangement uses TRAV29/DV5 and TRDJ1, with TRDD3 matching 9 bases. The length of the CDR3 is 17 residues. Germline-derived CDR1 and CDR2 are NSMFDY and ISSIKDK. J gave up 3 bases and V 1 base, and 13 bases lay outside the gene matches. CDR3 region: CAASLPYWGRYADKLIF. CDR3 nucleotides: TGTGCAGCAAGCTTGCCGTACTGGGGGAGGTACGCCGATAAACTCATCTTT.

This clone rates as medium-sized. The rearrangement uses TRDV2 and TRDJ2, with 7 bases lining up with TRDD3. V lost 3 bases, J lost 8 bases, and 14 bases stayed unmatched. This CDR3 is 16 amino acids long. Germline V CDR1 and CDR2: GEAIGNYY, EKD. CDR3 protein: CACDPLLGPNTAQLFF. CDR3 in DNA: TGTGCCTGTGACCCCCTACTGGGGCCCAACACGGCACAACTCTTCTTT.

About this clone itself: Sequence at one end of the junction differs from germline and may be a read error. V usage is TRDV2 and J usage is TRDJ3; 8 bases are a match to TRDD3. The CDR3 consists of 19 residues. Germline V gene data show CDR1 as GEAIGNYY and CDR2 as EKD. CDR3 amino acids: CACGTVGDTVAWDTRQMFF. Here the CDR3 DNA reads TGTGCCTGTGGCACCGTAGGGGATACAGTCGCCTGGGACACCCGACAGATGTTTTTC.

Note on this clone: TCRdb attributes to this sequence the protein of a much larger clone, which differs from the DNA translation at residue 8; a read error is likely, and the protein displayed is translated from the DNA. The V and J genes are TRDV2 and TRDJ1; weak D call: TRDD3 (6 bases). The CDR3 is made up of 17 amino acids. CDR1 GEAIGNYY and CDR2 EKD come from the germline V gene. V dropped 4 bases and J dropped 3 bases, with 23 bases sitting between them. CDR3 DNA sequence: TGTGCCTGTGAACCTCTGGGGACATCCCAGGGTGCCGATAAACTCATCTTT. This encodes CACEPLGTSQGADKLIF.

This chain uses TRDV1 with TRDJ1; 12 bases align to TRDD3. The CDR3 sequence is 21 residues long. V shed 3 bases and J 2 bases; nucleotides not matched to a gene: 19. Germline-derived CDR1 and CDR2 are TSWWSYY and QGS. This CDR3 is CALGEPTPLLGDTGGTDKLIF. In nucleotides, the CDR3 is TGTGCTCTTGGGGAGCCGACTCCTCTACTGGGGGATACTGGGGGAACCGATAAACTCATCTTT.

The J segment is TRDJ1; no V gene was assigned; the table gives TRDD3 as D, unverified against the DNA. The CDR3 loop spans 20 amino acids. The DNA for the CDR3 is TGTGCTCTTGGGCAACCGACCCTTCCTCCGTACTGGGGGTCCGGGGATAAACTCATCTTT. As protein: CALGQPTLPPYWGSGDKLIF.

In its sample, this clone is medium-sized. The CDR3 region is CALGDRPSGGGYGRLTAQLFF. The CDR3 DNA is TGTGCTCTTGGGGATAGGCCTTCCGGTGGGGGATACGGAAGGCTGACAGCACAACTCTTCTTT. This chain uses TRDV1 with TRDJ2, with 11 bases fitting TRDD3. With 3 bases clipped from V and 3 bases from J, the junction kept 18 bases outside the gene matches. The CDR3 length is 21 residues. Germline CDR1 reads TSWWSYY; CDR2 reads QGS.

This clone was recorded a few times. This chain uses TRDV1 with TRDJ1; 8 nucleotides align to TRDD3. The J segment lost 4 bases and the V segment lost 0 bases, leaving 19 bases of the junction unmatched. In germline, CDR1 is TSWWSYY, CDR2 QGS. The CDR3 loop spans 20 amino acids. The CDR3 loop reads CALGELRAWSYGTGGDKLIF. The CDR3 coding sequence is TGTGCTCTTGGGGAACTTCGAGCTTGGTCCTACGGAACTGGGGGCGATAAACTCATCTTT.

The V gene is TRDV2, the J gene TRDJ1, with 8 bases fitting TRDD3. The CDR3 totals 15 residues. V shed 3 bases, J shed 0 bases, and the junction held 5 bases outside the gene matches. Germline V gives CDR1 GEAIGNYY, CDR2 EKD. In DNA form, the CDR3 reads TGTGCCTGTGACGTACTGGGGGGGCACACCGATAAACTCATCTTT. This translates into CACDVLGGHTDKLIF.